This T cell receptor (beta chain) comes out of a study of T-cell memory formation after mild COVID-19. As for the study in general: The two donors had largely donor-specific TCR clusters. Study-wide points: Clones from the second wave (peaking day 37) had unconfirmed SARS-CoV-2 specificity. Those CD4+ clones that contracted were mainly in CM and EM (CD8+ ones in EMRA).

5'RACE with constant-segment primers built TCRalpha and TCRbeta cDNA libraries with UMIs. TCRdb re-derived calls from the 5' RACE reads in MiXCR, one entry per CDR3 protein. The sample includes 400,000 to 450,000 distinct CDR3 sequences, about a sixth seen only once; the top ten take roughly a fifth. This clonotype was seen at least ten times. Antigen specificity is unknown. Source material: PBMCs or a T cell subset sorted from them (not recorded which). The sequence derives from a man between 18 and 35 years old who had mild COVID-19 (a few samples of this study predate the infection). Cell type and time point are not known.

CDR3 amino acids: CASSLGATTDTQYF. CDR3 DNA: TGTGCCAGCAGCTTGGGGGCCACCACAGATACGCAGTATTTT. The chain combines TRBV5-6 with TRBJ2-3; D is ambiguous. The V gene's germline CDR1 is SGHDT and CDR2 YYEEEE. Trimming left V 0 bases short and J 2 bases short, with 7 bases between. CDR3 length: 14 amino acids.